The clone carrying this T cell receptor (beta chain) has only one observation. Its matching antigen is unknown. This sample is part of a study of cytomegalovirus exposure and HLA in healthy donors. This CDR3 is built from 17 residues. After removal of 4 bases from V and 3 bases from J, the junction contained 8 bases not matched to a gene. The germline V gene has CDR1 SGDLS and CDR2 YYNGEE. Study outcomes and limitations: Certain indistinguishable V segments, among them TRBV6-2 and TRBV6-3, were excluded.

The PCR had 60 Vbeta and 13 Jbeta primers. Data came from immunoSEQ multiplex PCR; TCRdb stores just in-frame clones and leaves some out. The repertoire includes approximately 150,000 clones, around 74% of them detected once, and 5% to 6.5% sits in the top ten. This chain uses TRBV9 with TRBJ2-2; 11 nucleotides match TRBD2. The TCR comes from a man aged 45-65 years in good health and CMV-seropositive. Sequencing used PBMCs. The CDR3 spells CASSRLAGGSYTGELFF. The CDR3 coding sequence is TGTGCCAGCAGCAGGTTAGCGGGAGGGTCGTACACCGGGGAGCTGTTTTTT. Using reference TRBV9 and TRBJ2-2 for the parts outside the CDR3, the full variable domain is DSGVTQTPKHLITATGQRVTLRCSPRSGDLSVYWYQQSLDQGLQFLIQYYNGEERAKGNILERFSAQQFPDLHSELNLSSLELGDSALYFCASSRLAGGSYTGELFFGEGSRLTVL.